Detailed here is one T cell receptor (beta chain). This sample was included in a study of blood T cell repertoires in COVID-19. In the study overall: Samples representing acute and convalescent COVID-19 were sourced from the United States, Italy and Spain.

Assignments of participants to cohorts depended upon their own reported clinical history. As processed by the authors: Amplification with reference gene primers provided the estimates of nucleated cell counts. Produced via immunoSEQ multiplex PCR; TCRdb's table is partial and in-frame only. V and J calls and clone size are as listed in that table; D and trimming were resolved from the DNA. The profile shows about 380,000 clones, over 75% of them singletons. The source is a man aged 25 to 40 who had recovered from COVID-19. Sequencing was carried out using PBMCs or T cells enriched from blood (not recorded which).

CDR3 residues: CASAEVVNEQYF. The CDR3 coding sequence is TGCGCCAGCGCTGAGGTAGTGAACGAGCAGTACTTC. This chain connects TRBV10-1 to TRBJ2-7; D not certain. This CDR3 comprises 12 residues. V was clipped by 8 bases and J by 5 bases, with 13 bases between them. Per the germline V gene, CDR1 is WNHNN and CDR2 is SYGVQD (reference sequence).